This T cell receptor (beta chain) was identified in a study of T cell responses to AZD1222 COVID-19 vaccine. Pooling was applied to second doses at about 4 or about 12 weeks. Sequencing used immunoSEQ multiplex PCR; TCRdb keeps in-frame clones, though not all of them. The data show some 60,000 clones, 80% to 90% seen once. About this clone itself: Its target is unknown.

The CDR3 runs 15 residues. The germline gives CDR1 SGHAT, CDR2 FQNNGV. Deletions cut 5 bases from V and 5 bases from J, with 13 bases between. Study-level findings and limits: Just a handful of people given AZD1222 tested seropositive at baseline.

This receptor was identified in an adult who received the AZD1222 COVID-19 vaccine. The chain is built from TRBV11-2 and TRBJ1-6; D might be TRBD1 (5 bases). The sequencing here drew on peripheral blood, taken 28 days after the second AZD1222 dose. The CDR3 DNA sequence: TGTGCCAGCAGCCCACGTACAGGAAATAATTCACCCCTCCACTTT. It encodes CASSPRTGNNSPLHF. Combining the CDR3 with reference TRBV11-2 and TRBJ1-6 gives the whole variable domain EAGVAQSPRYKIIEKRQSVAFWCNPISGHATLYWYQQILGQGPKLLIQFQNNGVVDDSQLPKDRFSAERLKGVDSTLKIQPAKLEDSAVYLCASSPRTGNNSPLHFGNGTRLTVT.